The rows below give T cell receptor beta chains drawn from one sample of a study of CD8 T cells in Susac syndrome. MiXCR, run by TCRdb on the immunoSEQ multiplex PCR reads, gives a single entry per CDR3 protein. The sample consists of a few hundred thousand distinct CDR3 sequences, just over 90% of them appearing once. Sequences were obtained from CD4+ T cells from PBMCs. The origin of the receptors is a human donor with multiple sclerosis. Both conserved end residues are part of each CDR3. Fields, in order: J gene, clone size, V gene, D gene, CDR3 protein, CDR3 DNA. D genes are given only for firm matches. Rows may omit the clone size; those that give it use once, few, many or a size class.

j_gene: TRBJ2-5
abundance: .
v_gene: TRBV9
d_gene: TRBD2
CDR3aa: CASSPGLAGDGETQYF
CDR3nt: TGTGCCAGCAGCCCGGGACTAGCGGGAGATGGAGAGACCCAGTACTTC

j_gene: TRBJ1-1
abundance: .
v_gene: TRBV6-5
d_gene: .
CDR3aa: CASSYSSRTEAFF
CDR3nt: TGTGCCAGCAGTTACTCGAGCAGAACTGAAGCTTTCTTT

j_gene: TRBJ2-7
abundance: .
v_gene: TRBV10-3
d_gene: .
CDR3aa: CAISESGQNPYEQYF
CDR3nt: TGTGCCATCAGTGAGTCGGGGCAGAACCCCTACGAGCAGTACTTC

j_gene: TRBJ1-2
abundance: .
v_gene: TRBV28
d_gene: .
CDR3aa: CASSPSEGGYTF
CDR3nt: TGTGCCAGCAGTCCCTCTGAGGGTGGCTACACCTTC

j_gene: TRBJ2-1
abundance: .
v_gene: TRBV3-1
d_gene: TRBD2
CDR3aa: CASSQVGGGTYNEQFF
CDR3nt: TGTGCCAGCAGCCAAGTGGGCGGGGGAACCTACAATGAGCAGTTCTTC

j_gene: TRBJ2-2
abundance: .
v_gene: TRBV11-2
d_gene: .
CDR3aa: CASSLVQAAGELFF
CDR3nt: TGTGCCAGCAGCTTAGTACAGGCAGCCGGGGAGCTGTTTTTT

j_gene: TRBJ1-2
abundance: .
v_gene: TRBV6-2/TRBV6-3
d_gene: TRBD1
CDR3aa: CASTPGQSGYTF
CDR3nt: TGTGCCAGCACCCCGGGACAGTCTGGCTACACCTTC

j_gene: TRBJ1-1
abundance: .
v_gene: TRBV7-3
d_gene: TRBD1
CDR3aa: CASSLNTGGTEAFF
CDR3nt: TGTGCCAGCAGTCTTAACACAGGGGGCACTGAAGCTTTCTTT

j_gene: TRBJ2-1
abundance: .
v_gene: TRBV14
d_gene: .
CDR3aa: CASSQSGSRGQFF
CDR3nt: TGTGCCAGCAGCCAATCCGGGTCTCGGGGGCAGTTCTTC

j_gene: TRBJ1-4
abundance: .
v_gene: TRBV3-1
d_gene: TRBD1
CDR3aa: CASSPRGQANEKLFF
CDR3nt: TGTGCCAGCAGCCCCAGGGGGCAAGCTAATGAAAAACTGTTTTTT

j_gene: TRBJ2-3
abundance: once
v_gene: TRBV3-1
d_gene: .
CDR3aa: CASSPGERFSTDTQYF
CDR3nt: TGTGCCAGCAGCCCGGGGGAGCGTTTTAGCACAGATACGCAGTATTTT

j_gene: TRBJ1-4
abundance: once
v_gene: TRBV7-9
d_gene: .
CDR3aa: CASSLWAGPNEKLFF
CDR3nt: TGTGCCAGCAGCTTATGGGCAGGCCCTAATGAAAAACTGTTTTTT

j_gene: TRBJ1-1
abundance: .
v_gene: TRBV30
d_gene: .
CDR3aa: CAWSDRRNTEAFF
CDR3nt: TGTGCCTGGAGTGACAGGCGGAACACTGAAGCTTTCTTT

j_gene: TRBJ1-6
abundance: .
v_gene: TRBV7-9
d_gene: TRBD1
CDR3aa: CASSSPGQGNSPLHF
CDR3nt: TGTGCCAGCAGCTCCCCGGGACAGGGTAATTCACCCCTCCACTTT

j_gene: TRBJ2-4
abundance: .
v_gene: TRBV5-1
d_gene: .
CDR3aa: CASSSKGAKNIQYF
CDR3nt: TGCGCCAGCAGCAGTAAGGGGGCCAAAAACATTCAGTACTTC

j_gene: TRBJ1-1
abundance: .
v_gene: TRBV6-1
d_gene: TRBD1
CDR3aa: CASRDDRVMNTEAFF
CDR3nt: TGTGCCAGCAGGGATGACAGGGTCATGAACACTGAAGCTTTCTTT

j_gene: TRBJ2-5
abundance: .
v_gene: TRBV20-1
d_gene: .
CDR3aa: CSLGGHETQYF
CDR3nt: TGCAGTCTCGGGGGGCACGAGACCCAGTACTTC

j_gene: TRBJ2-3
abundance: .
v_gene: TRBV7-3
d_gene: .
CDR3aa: CASRDGSPGTDTQYF
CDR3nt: TGTGCCAGCAGGGACGGGAGTCCTGGCACAGATACGCAGTATTTT

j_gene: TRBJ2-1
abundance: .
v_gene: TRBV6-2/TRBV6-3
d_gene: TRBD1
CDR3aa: CASSYSRDRGFEQFF
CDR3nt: TGTGCCAGCAGTTACTCGAGGGACAGGGGATTCGAGCAGTTCTTC

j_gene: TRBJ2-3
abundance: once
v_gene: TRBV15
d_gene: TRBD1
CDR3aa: CATSREETGQGRTDTQYF
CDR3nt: TGTGCCACCAGCAGAGAAGAAACGGGACAGGGGAGGACAGATACGCAGTATTTT

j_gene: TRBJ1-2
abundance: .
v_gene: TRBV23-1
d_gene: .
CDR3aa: CASSQSRKGCGYTF
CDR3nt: TGCGCCAGCAGTCAATCGAGGAAGGGATGCGGCTACACCTTC

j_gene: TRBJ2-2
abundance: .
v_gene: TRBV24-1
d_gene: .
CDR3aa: CATSPFGVAGELFF
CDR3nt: TGTGCCACCAGCCCCTTCGGGGTCGCCGGGGAGCTGTTTTTT

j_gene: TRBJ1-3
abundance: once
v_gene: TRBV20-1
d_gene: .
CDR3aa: CSARSGGTGVSGNTIYF
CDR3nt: TGCAGTGCTAGGTCTGGAGGGACCGGAGTCTCTGGAAACACCATATATTTT

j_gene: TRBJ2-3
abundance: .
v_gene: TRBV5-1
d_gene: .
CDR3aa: CASTRLGTLGDTQYF
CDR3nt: TGCGCCAGCACACGGCTAGGGACCCTCGGAGATACGCAGTATTTT

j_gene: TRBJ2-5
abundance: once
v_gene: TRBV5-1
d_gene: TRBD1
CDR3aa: CASSRGQGIGQETQYF
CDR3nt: TGCGCCAGCAGTAGGGGACAGGGGATTGGACAAGAGACCCAGTACTTC

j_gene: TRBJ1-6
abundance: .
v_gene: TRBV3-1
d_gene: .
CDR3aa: CASSQVPWDSPLHF
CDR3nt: TGTGCCAGCAGCCAAGTTCCCTGGGATTCACCCCTCCACTTT

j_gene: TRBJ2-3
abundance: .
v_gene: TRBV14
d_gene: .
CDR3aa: CASSQDGDTQYF
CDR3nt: TGTGCCAGCAGCCAAGATGGGGATACGCAGTATTTT

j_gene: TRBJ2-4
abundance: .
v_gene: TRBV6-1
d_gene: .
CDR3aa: CASSLGPGNIQYF
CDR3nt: TGTGCCAGCAGTCTAGGTCCAGGGAACATTCAGTACTTC

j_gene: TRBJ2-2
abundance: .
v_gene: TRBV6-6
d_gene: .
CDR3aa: CASTAGLSNTGELFF
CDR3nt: TGTGCCAGCACCGCAGGGCTCTCGAACACCGGGGAGCTGTTTTTT

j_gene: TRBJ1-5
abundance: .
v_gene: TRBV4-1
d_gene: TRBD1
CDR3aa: CASSGDRANQPQHF
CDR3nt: TGCGCCAGCAGCGGGGACAGGGCAAATCAGCCCCAGCATTTT

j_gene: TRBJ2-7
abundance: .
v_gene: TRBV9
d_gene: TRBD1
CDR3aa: CASSVDPTGGYEQYF
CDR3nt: TGTGCCAGCAGCGTAGATCCGACAGGGGGCTACGAGCAGTACTTC

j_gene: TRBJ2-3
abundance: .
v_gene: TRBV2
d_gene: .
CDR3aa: CASSEVPDTQYF
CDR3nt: TGTGCCAGCAGTGAAGTACCAGATACGCAGTATTTT

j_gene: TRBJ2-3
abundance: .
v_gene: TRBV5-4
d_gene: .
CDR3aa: CASSLIRGWVTDTQYF
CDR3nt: TGTGCCAGCAGCCTAATCCGGGGCTGGGTCACAGATACGCAGTATTTT

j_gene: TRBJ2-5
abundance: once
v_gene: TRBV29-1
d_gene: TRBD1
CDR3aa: CSVAQTGTGQETQYF
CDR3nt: TGCAGCGTTGCTCAGACCGGGACAGGCCAAGAGACCCAGTACTTC

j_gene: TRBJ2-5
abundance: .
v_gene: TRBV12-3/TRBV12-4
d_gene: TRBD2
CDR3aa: CASTPGGVETQYF
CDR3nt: TGTGCCAGCACCCCGGGGGGTGTGGAGACCCAGTACTTC

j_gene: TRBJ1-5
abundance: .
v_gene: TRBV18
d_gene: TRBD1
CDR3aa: CASSPLYHPGQGAYQPQHF
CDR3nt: TGTGCCAGCTCACCGTTATATCATCCGGGACAGGGCGCGTATCAGCCCCAGCATTTT

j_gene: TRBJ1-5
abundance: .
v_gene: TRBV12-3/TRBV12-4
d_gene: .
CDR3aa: CASSQQGHQPQHF
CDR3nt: TGTGCCAGCAGCCAACAGGGTCATCAGCCCCAGCATTTT

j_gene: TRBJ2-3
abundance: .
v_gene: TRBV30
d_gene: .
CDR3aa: CAWRRQPDTQYF
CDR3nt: TGTGCCTGGAGGCGACAGCCCGATACGCAGTATTTT

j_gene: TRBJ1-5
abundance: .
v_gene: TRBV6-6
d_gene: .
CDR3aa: CASTQQAAPGPQHF
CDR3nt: TGTGCCAGCACTCAACAGGCGGCCCCAGGGCCCCAGCATTTT

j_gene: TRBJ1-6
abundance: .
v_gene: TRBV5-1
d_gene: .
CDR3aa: CASSGGDSYNSPLHF
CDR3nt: TGCGCCAGCAGCGGGGGAGACTCCTATAATTCACCCCTCCACTTT

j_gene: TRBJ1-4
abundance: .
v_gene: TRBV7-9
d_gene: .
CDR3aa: CASSLAQTNEKLFF
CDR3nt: TGTGCCAGCAGCTTAGCCCAGACTAATGAAAAACTGTTTTTT

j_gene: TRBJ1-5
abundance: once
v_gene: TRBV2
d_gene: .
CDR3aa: CASSDRATLHQPQHF
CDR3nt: TGTGCCAGCAGTGATAGGGCCACGCTTCATCAGCCCCAGCATTTT

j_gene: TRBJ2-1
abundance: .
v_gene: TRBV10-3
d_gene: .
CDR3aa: CAIRGAADNEQFF
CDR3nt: TGTGCCATCCGGGGGGCCGCAGACAATGAGCAGTTCTTC

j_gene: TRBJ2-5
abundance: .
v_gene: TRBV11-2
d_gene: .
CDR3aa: CASSSGLLQETQYF
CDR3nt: TGTGCCAGCAGCTCGGGACTCCTTCAAGAGACCCAGTACTTC

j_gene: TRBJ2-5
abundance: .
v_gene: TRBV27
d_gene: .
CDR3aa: CASSLSWGVIETQYF
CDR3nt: TGTGCCAGCAGTTTATCGTGGGGTGTCATCGAGACCCAGTACTTC

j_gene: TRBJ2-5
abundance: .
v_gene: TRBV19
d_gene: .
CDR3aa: CASSSLRQAESQETQYF
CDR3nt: TGTGCCAGTAGTTCCCTCCGTCAGGCAGAGAGTCAAGAGACCCAGTACTTC

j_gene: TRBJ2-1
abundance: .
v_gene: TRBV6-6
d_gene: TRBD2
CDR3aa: CASTQRAGVGEQFF
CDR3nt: TGTGCCAGCACCCAACGAGCGGGAGTCGGTGAGCAGTTCTTC

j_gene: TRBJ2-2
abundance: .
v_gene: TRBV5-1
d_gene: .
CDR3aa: CASSFGLYTGELFF
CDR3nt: TGCGCCAGCAGCTTTGGACTGTACACCGGGGAGCTGTTTTTT

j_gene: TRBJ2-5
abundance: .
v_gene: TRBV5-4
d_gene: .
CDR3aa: CASSVDQETQYF
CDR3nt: TGTGCCAGCAGCGTAGACCAAGAGACCCAGTACTTC

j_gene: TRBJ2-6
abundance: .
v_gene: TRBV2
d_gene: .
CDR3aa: CASSESVGSSGANVLTF
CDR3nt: TGTGCCAGCAGTGAATCGGTTGGAAGCTCTGGGGCCAACGTCCTGACTTTC

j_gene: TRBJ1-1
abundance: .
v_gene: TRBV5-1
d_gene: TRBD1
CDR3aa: CASSLRDRGSAEAFF
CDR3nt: TGCGCCAGCAGCCTCCGGGACAGGGGGTCTGCTGAAGCTTTCTTT

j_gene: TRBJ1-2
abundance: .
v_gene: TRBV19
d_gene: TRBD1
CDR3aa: CASSSLPGTANYGYTF
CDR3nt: TGTGCCAGTAGTTCCCTCCCCGGGACAGCGAACTATGGCTACACCTTC

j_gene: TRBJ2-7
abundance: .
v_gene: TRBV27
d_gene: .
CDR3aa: CASSLEGRNTEQYF
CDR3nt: TGTGCCAGCAGTTTAGAGGGGAGAAACACCGAGCAGTACTTC

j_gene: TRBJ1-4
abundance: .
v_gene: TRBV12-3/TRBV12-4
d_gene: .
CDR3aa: CASSRTEKLFF
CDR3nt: TGTGCCAGCAGCAGGACAGAGAAACTGTTTTTT

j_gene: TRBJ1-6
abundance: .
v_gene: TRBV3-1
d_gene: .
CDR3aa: CASSQPLRGSPLHF
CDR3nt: TGTGCCAGCAGCCAGCCCCTCCGGGGTTCACCCCTCCACTTT

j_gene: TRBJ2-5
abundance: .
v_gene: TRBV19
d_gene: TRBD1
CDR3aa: CATRPGRSQGAQETQYF
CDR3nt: TGTGCCACCCGCCCCGGTCGGAGTCAGGGGGCTCAAGAGACCCAGTACTTC